A selection of T cell receptor beta chains follows, all from one sample in a study of blood T cells in healthy people across ages. TCRdb called the 5' RACE reads again in MiXCR, with one record for every CDR3 protein. Of just under 900,000 distinct CDR3 sequences detected, 29% appear once; the ten largest clones hold roughly a sixth. Sequencing input: blood. These TCRs come from a woman of 80 years or more in good health. CDR3s include the opening cysteine and the closing phenylalanine or tryptophan. Each record gives: V gene, J gene, CDR3 length, CDR3 protein.

V: TRBV10-3
J: TRBJ1-1
length: 18
CDR3: CAISESGGGVLINTEAFF

V: TRBV10-3
J: TRBJ2-7
length: 15
CDR3: CAISGLGREAGEQYF

V: TRBV3-1
J: TRBJ1-2
length: 15
CDR3: CASSQSPTGTDGGTF

V: TRBV11-3
J: TRBJ1-1
length: 16
CDR3: CASNQKTGLGETEAFF

V: TRBV12-3/TRBV12-4
J: TRBJ2-1
length: 15
CDR3: CASSSRRGGRDEQFF

V: TRBV20-1
J: TRBJ2-5
length: 14
CDR3: CSARDVQRGASEYF

V: TRBV5-1
J: TRBJ2-1
length: 12
CDR3: CASSPQGLQQFF

V: TRBV28
J: .
length: 14
CDR3: CASSSPWVVETQYF

V: TRBV7-2
J: TRBJ2-3
length: 12
CDR3: CASSPRLATQYF

V: TRBV11-2
J: TRBJ2-1
length: 16
CDR3: CANSLGGGAWDNEQFF